A single sample is the source of the 28 T cell receptor beta chains below, sequenced in a study of OX40 agonist ivuxolimab in advanced cancers. Clones were sequenced by immunoSEQ multiplex PCR, and TCRdb holds only the in-frame ones, with some missing. The sample consists of under 20,000 clones, nearly 70% of them appearing once. The sequencing here drew on CD4+ or CD8+ T cells sorted from blood, taken in a trial of the OX40 agonist ivuxolimab. The receptors here all came from an adult with an advanced solid tumor such as melanoma, head and neck, liver or kidney cancer.

This chain joins TRBV30 and TRBJ1-2; 8 bases are a match to TRBD1. CDR1 and CDR2 from the germline V gene are GTSNPN and SVGIG (reference sequence). The length of the CDR3 is 15 residues. The junction had 10 bases not matched to a gene; V was cut back by 0 bases and J by 7 bases. The CDR3 region has the DNA TGTGCCTGGAGTGTTCGTTGGCAGGGGGCCGCTGGCTACACCTTC. As protein: CAWSVRWQGAAGYTF.

The rearrangement uses TRBV5-1 and TRBJ2-6, with 7 bases identical to TRBD1. The CDR3 is 16 residues long. Unmatched junction bases numbered 9, after V lost 7 bases and J lost 2 bases. Germline V gene sequence: CDR1 SGHRS, CDR2 YFSETQ. For the CDR3, the DNA is TGCGCCAGCTCAGACAGGGAGAGGACTGGGGCCAACGTCCTGACTTTC. As protein: CASSDRERTGANVLTF.

The J gene is TRBJ2-7, the V gene TRBV19; maybe TRBD2 (6 bases). Germline V gene sequence: CDR1 LNHDA, CDR2 SQIVND (reference sequence). This CDR3 contains 15 residues. Trimming left V 4 bases short and J 0 bases short, with 13 bases between. CDR3 in amino acids: CASSSLEGLSYEQYF. The CDR3 DNA follows: TGTGCCAGTAGTAGTCTGGAGGGACTCTCCTACGAGCAGTACTTC.

This rearrangement joins TRBV6-1 to TRBJ1-2; tentative D call: TRBD1 (6 bases). CDR1 MNHNS and CDR2 SASEGT come from the germline V gene. The length of the CDR3 is 13 residues. The V end was cut by 11 bases, the J end by 6 bases, with 19 bases between. CDR3 nucleotides: TGTGCCGTGCTTACCGGGGGGCTCGATGGCTACACCTTC. It translates to CAVLTGGLDGYTF.

This clone was counted a few times. This sequence joins TRBV19 and TRBJ1-1; no clear D. This CDR3 spans 15 amino acids. Trimming took 4 bases from V and 0 from J, leaving 12 bases between them. Looked up from germline, CDR1 is LNHDA and CDR2 is SQIVND (reference sequence). The CDR3 spells CASSTIPDMNTEAFF. CDR3 coding DNA: TGTGCCAGTAGTACCATTCCAGATATGAACACTGAAGCTTTCTTT. Looking up the rest from reference TRBV19 and TRBJ1-1 gives the full variable domain: DGGITQSPKYLFRKEGQNVTLSCEQNLNHDAMYWYRQDPGQGLRLIYYSQIVNDFQKGDIAEGYSVSREKKESFPLTVTSAQKNPTAFYLCASSTIPDMNTEAFFGQGTRLTVV.

This chain joins TRBV6-1 and TRBJ2-1; possible D gene TRBD2, 6 bases. The length of the CDR3 is 15 residues. Germline V gene data show CDR1 as MNHNS and CDR2 as SASEGT. V shed 4 bases and J shed 2 bases, with 12 bases lying between them. This chain's CDR3 is CASSALGGAYNEQFF. Here the CDR3 DNA reads TGTGCCAGCAGTGCCTTGGGGGGAGCCTACAATGAGCAGTTCTTC.

The chain employs TRBV6-6 and TRBJ2-2, with TRBD1 as a possible D gene (6 bases). Trimming took off 2 bases at V and 5 bases at J, with 12 bases between the two ends. Germline values: CDR1 MNHNY, CDR2 SVGAGI (reference sequence). This CDR3 is built from 15 residues. CDR3 sequence: CASSYDGGGTGELFF. The CDR3 DNA sequence: TGTGCCAGCAGTTACGATGGGGGCGGGACCGGGGAGCTGTTTTTT.

The chain uses TRBV19 and TRBJ2-7; 7 bases align to TRBD2. Losses at the gene ends were 8 bases for V and 2 bases for J; bases not matched to a gene: 9. This CDR3 spans 14 amino acids. Germline CDR1 LNHDA, CDR2 SQIVND (reference sequence). CDR3 protein: CASVDLAVPYEQYF. For the CDR3, the DNA is TGTGCCAGTGTGGACCTAGCGGTACCCTACGAGCAGTACTTC.

This clone turned up a few times. The gene calls are TRBV5-6 and TRBJ2-3; possibly TRBD2 for D (6 bases). CDR3 length equals 16 residues. V was trimmed by 1 base and J by 1 base, leaving 13 bases between them. From germline, CDR1 is SGHDT and CDR2 YYEEEE. This CDR3 reads CASSLFAREGTDTQYF. CDR3 DNA sequence: TGTGCCAGCAGCTTGTTTGCGAGGGAGGGCACAGATACGCAGTATTTT.

The chain is built from TRBV6-6 and TRBJ1-6; 7 bases fit TRBD1. Looked up from germline, CDR1 is MNHNY and CDR2 is SVGAGI (reference sequence). The CDR3 consists of 15 residues. V gave up 3 bases and J gave up 5 bases; unmatched junction bases: 4. CDR3 DNA: TGTGCCAGCAGTTATAACCAGGGGGATAATTCACCCCTCCACTTT. This gives the protein CASSYNQGDNSPLHF.

V gene TRBV19 combines with J gene TRBJ2-5; TRBD2 matches at 7 bases. With the DNA end fitting TRBJ2-7 better, the J assignment may be wrong. The CDR3 has 18 residues. Germline V gene lookup returns CDR1 LNHDA and CDR2 SQIVND (reference sequence). CDR3 region: CASSPSSGLTYPLYEQYF. The CDR3 DNA sequence: TGTGCCAGTAGTCCGTCGTCGGGACTAACGTACCCTCTTTACGAGCAGTACTTC.

There are a few counts of this clone. CDR3 nucleotides: TGCGCCAGCAGCTTGGGACGAGGGCCCAATGAAAAACTGTTTTTT. Protein product: CASSLGRGPNEKLFF. This sequence joins TRBV5-1 and TRBJ1-4; D call uncertain. V was trimmed by 0 bases and J by 5 bases, leaving 11 bases between them. Germline lookup yields CDR1 SGHRS and CDR2 YFSETQ. There are 15 residues in the CDR3.

The chain has TRBV10-3 and TRBJ2-7, with 10 bases fitting TRBD1. Germline CDR1 ENHRY, CDR2 SYGVKD. With V trimmed by 3 bases and J by 6 bases, 11 bases remained unmatched. The CDR3 runs 16 residues. As DNA, the CDR3 is TGTGCCATCAGTGACCAGGACAGGGGGATTTTGGGCGAGCAGTACTTC. Translated, it gives CAISDQDRGILGEQYF.

The chain joins TRBV6-5 to TRBJ2-7, with 8 positions matching TRBD2. The CDR3 covers 13 residues. CDR1 is MNHEY and CDR2 is SVGAGI in the germline V gene. V lost 5 bases and J lost 4; bases outside the gene matches: 4. CDR3 region: CASSTPGGYEQYF. Written as DNA, the CDR3 is TGTGCCAGCAGTACCCCGGGAGGGTACGAGCAGTACTTC.

The chain combines TRBV5-6 with TRBJ2-7; 11 bases fit TRBD2. CDR1 and CDR2 (germline): SGHDT, YYEEEE. Trimming took 4 bases from V and 3 from J; bases not matched to a gene: 6. The length of the CDR3 is 15 residues. The CDR3 region has the DNA TGTGCCAGCAGCCGAACTAGCGGGGGATTCTACGAGCAGTACTTC. Amino acid sequence: CASSRTSGGFYEQYF. The full variable domain, with the rest looked up from reference TRBV5-6 and TRBJ2-7, is DAGVTQSPTHLIKTRGQQVTLRCSPKSGHDTVSWYQQALGQGPQFIFQYYEEEERQRGNFPDRFSGHQFPNYSSELNVNALLLGDSALYLCASSRTSGGFYEQYFGPGTRLTVT.

V usage is TRBV13 and J usage is TRBJ1-1; 9 bases are a match to TRBD1. Germline V CDR1 and CDR2: PRHDT, FYEKMQ (reference sequence). After removal of 5 bases from V and 11 bases from J, the junction contained 9 bases not matched to a gene. CDR3 size: 13 residues. As DNA, the CDR3 is TGTGCCAGCAGCGACGGACAGGGGAAGATTGCTTTCTTT. Its translation is CASSDGQGKIAFF.

Judged by abundance, this clone is medium-sized (0.01 to 0.1%). V is TRBV19 and J is TRBJ2-7; TRBD1 matches 8 bases. The CDR3 is 15 residues long. The germline CDR1 and CDR2 sequences are LNHDA and SQIVND (reference sequence). Trimming took 3 bases from V and 4 from J; bases not matched to a gene: 8. The CDR3 spells CASSMWAGGPYEQYF. CDR3 sequence (DNA): TGTGCCAGTAGTATGTGGGCAGGGGGCCCGTACGAGCAGTACTTC.

Concerning this clone: A read error may account for a junction end that differs from germline. The CDR3 bases are TGTGCCAGCAGCTTAGTAGCGGGGGCGAACTACGAGCAGTACTTC. Amino acids: CASSLVAGANYEQYF. The gene calls are TRBV5-3 and TRBJ2-7; 9 bases align to TRBD2. TRBV5-3 is flagged as an ORF with uncertain function. This CDR3 is built from 15 residues.

This clone was detected only once. The V gene is TRBV9, the J gene TRBJ2-7; D is uncertain. Germline CDR1 reads SGDLS; CDR2 reads YYNGEE. This CDR3 spans 13 amino acids. V lost 4 bases to trimming and J lost 3 bases, with 11 bases between them. The CDR3 sequence: CASSLGGGYEQYF. The DNA for the CDR3 is TGTGCCAGCAGCCTTGGTGGTGGCTACGAGCAGTACTTC. The entire variable domain, with the rest obtained from reference TRBV9 and TRBJ2-7, is as follows: DSGVTQTPKHLITATGQRVTLRCSPRSGDLSVYWYQQSLDQGLQFLIQYYNGEERAKGNILERFSAQQFPDLHSELNLSSLELGDSALYFCASSLGGGYEQYFGPGTRLTVT.

This chain joins TRBV2 and TRBJ2-3, with no clear D. Trimming removed 3 bases from V and 7 bases from J, with 11 bases in between. CDR3 length: 13 residues. Germline V gives CDR1 SNHLY, CDR2 FYNNEI. The CDR3 sequence is CASSDDTPNTQYF. The CDR3 DNA sequence: TGTGCCAGCAGTGACGACACCCCCAATACGCAGTATTTT.

The V call is TRBV28, the J call TRBJ1-2, with D unclear. The CDR3 extends over 13 amino acids. Per the germline V gene, CDR1 is MDHEN and CDR2 is SYDVKM. With 6 bases removed from V and 5 bases from J, the gap between germline ends came to 13 bases. The CDR3 coding sequence is TGTGCCAGCAGCCAAGAAGTGCGTTATGGCTACACCTTC. Amino acids: CASSQEVRYGYTF.

This clone is termed medium-sized. The rearrangement joins TRBV11-2 to TRBJ1-1, with 8 bases matching TRBD1. The CDR3 has 17 amino acids. The V gene's germline CDR1 is SGHAT and CDR2 FQNNGV. Trimming cost V 5 bases and J 1 base; bases outside gene matches: 12. CDR3 protein: CASSLIGQGPTNTEAFF. The CDR3, as DNA: TGTGCCAGCAGCCTCATTGGACAGGGACCTACGAACACTGAAGCTTTCTTT.

This chain joins TRBV15 and TRBJ1-1, with TRBD1 identical over 7 bases. Germline-derived CDR1 and CDR2 are LNHNV and YYDKDF (reference sequence). After removal of 0 bases from V and 0 bases from J, the junction contained 1 base not matched to a gene. The CDR3 has 15 amino acids. In DNA form, the CDR3 reads TGTGCCACCAGCAGAGACAGGGGGGTGAACACTGAAGCTTTCTTT. It encodes CATSRDRGVNTEAFF.

In its sample, this clone was seen many times. V is TRBV7-9 and J is TRBJ1-4, with D possibly matching TRBD1 (6 bases). This CDR3 is built from 14 residues. Trimming removed 3 bases from V and 6 bases from J, with 11 bases in between. Germline loops: CDR1 SEHNR, CDR2 FQNEAQ (reference sequence). The CDR3 DNA is TGTGCCAGCAGCTTCAGTGAGGGGGATGAAAAACTGTTTTTT. This encodes CASSFSEGDEKLFF.

This clone was counted only a few times. CDR3 in amino acids: CASTEGLAGTYEQYF. The CDR3 coding sequence is TGTGCCAGCACCGAGGGACTAGCTGGGACCTACGAGCAGTACTTC. The chain is built from TRBV28 and TRBJ2-7, with 9 bases matching TRBD2. V trimming: 7 bases; J trimming: 2 bases; junction bases outside the gene matches: 9. This CDR3 comprises 15 residues. Per germline, CDR1 MDHEN and CDR2 SYDVKM. Together with reference TRBV28 and TRBJ2-7, the CDR3 gives the full variable domain: DVKVTQSSRYLVKRTGEKVFLECVQDMDHENMFWYRQDPGLGLRLIYFSYDVKMKEKGDIPEGYSVSREKKERFSLILESASTNQTSMYLCASTEGLAGTYEQYFGPGTRLTVT.

The chain recombines TRBV27 with TRBJ2-1; D is perhaps TRBD2 (7 bases). Between the trimmed V and J ends, which lost 4 bases and 8 bases, there was a span of 18 bases. Germline CDR1 reads MNHEY; CDR2 reads SMNVEV (reference sequence). CDR3 length: 15 amino acids. The CDR3 reads CASSWGGGSPDEQFF. The CDR3 DNA sequence: TGTGCCAGCAGTTGGGGGGGCGGCTCTCCGGATGAGCAGTTCTTC.

The CDR3 reads CASSVGDSSYEQYF. As DNA, the CDR3 is TGTGCCAGCAGCGTCGGGGACTCCTCCTACGAGCAGTACTTC. V and J are TRBV9 and TRBJ2-7, with D perhaps matching TRBD2 (6 bases). V lost 2 bases and J 0 bases, leaving 9 bases between the germline ends. The CDR3 totals 14 residues. Germline V CDR1 and CDR2: SGDLS, YYNGEE.

The gene calls are TRBV7-8 and TRBJ2-7; D remains unclear. The CDR3 totals 15 residues. The V end lost 3 bases, the J end lost 1 base, and 13 bases lay between the germline ends. CDR1 and CDR2 (germline): SGHVS, FQNEAQ. The CDR3 bases are TGTGCCAGCAGCTTGTCGCTACGGGTTTCCTACGAGCAGTACTTC. Its protein product is CASSLSLRVSYEQYF.